Presented here are 20 T cell receptor beta chains from one specimen sequenced in a study of blood T cell repertoires in COVID-19. The assay was immunoSEQ multiplex PCR, and TCRdb's table has in-frame clones only and misses some. The repertoire holds 60,000 or so clones, about 87% seen once, with approximately 8.8% in the top ten. The sequenced material came from peripheral blood. Receptors originate from a human donor with active COVID-19. The donor label of this sample is uncertain.

The V and J genes are TRBV7-9 and TRBJ1-4; D uncertain. The CDR3 has 15 amino acids. V lost 3 bases and J lost 2, with 10 bases in between. Germline CDR1 reads SEHNR; CDR2 reads FQNEAQ (reference sequence). The CDR3, as DNA: TGTGCCAGCAGCTTGGCATCCGGGACTAATGAAAAACTGTTTTTT. Its protein is CASSLASGTNEKLFF.

The chain carries TRBV9 and TRBJ2-1, with D possibly TRBD2 on 5 matching bases. CDR1 is SGDLS, CDR2 YYNGEE, per germline. The CDR3 loop spans 15 amino acids. The V gene lost 0 bases and the J gene lost 3 bases, with 10 bases spanning the gap. CDR3 coding DNA: TGTGCCAGCAGCGTAGGGAGCGGAGTCTACAATGAGCAGTTCTTC. It specifies CASSVGSGVYNEQFF. The variable domain in full, with the rest retrieved from reference TRBV9 and TRBJ2-1, is DSGVTQTPKHLITATGQRVTLRCSPRSGDLSVYWYQQSLDQGLQFLIQYYNGEERAKGNILERFSAQQFPDLHSELNLSSLELGDSALYFCASSVGSGVYNEQFFGPGTRLTVL.

CDR3 sequence reads: CASSLRGLALLTGELFF. The CDR3 bases are TGTGCCAGCAGTCTTAGGGGACTAGCGCTCCTCACCGGGGAGCTGTTTTTT. The rearrangement links TRBV27 to TRBJ2-2, with 10 positions matching TRBD2. The V gene's germline CDR1 is MNHEY and CDR2 SMNVEV (reference sequence). The CDR3 is 17 amino acids. The V and J ends lost 5 bases and 4 bases, in that order; junction bases with no gene match: 10.

The chain combines TRBV28 with TRBJ2-7, with 10 positions matching TRBD1. The junction had 8 bases not matched to a gene; V was cut back by 7 bases and J by 5 bases. This CDR3 spans 14 amino acids. Germline CDR1 is MDHEN and CDR2 is SYDVKM. CDR3 in DNA: TGTGCCAGCACCGAGACAGGGGGCAAGAACGAGCAGTACTTC. Protein product: CASTETGGKNEQYF.

This clone has just one count. The CDR3: CASSLSGLRGTDTQYF. The CDR3, as DNA: TGTGCCAGCAGCTTAAGTGGACTACGGGGCACAGATACGCAGTATTTT. J is TRBJ2-3 and V is TRBV7-3; D possibly corresponds to TRBD2 (6 bases). The CDR3 covers 16 residues. Germline V gene lookup returns CDR1 SGHTA and CDR2 FQGTGA. Trimming left V 1 base short and J 1 base short, with 12 bases between.

This chain links TRBV27 with TRBJ2-3, with 12 bases identical to TRBD2. Germline V lookup: CDR1 MNHEY, CDR2 SMNVEV (reference sequence). The CDR3 length is 17 residues. After removal of 6 bases from V and 3 bases from J, the junction contained 10 bases not matched to a gene. CDR3 in DNA: TGTGCCAGCAGAGGCCTAGCGGGAGGGCCCTCGACAGATACGCAGTATTTT. It specifies CASRGLAGGPSTDTQYF.

The chain uses TRBV7-2 and TRBJ1-5; D is possibly TRBD1 (6 bases). V was clipped by 6 bases and J by 2 bases, with 14 bases between them. This CDR3 has 15 amino acids. The germline gives CDR1 SGHTA, CDR2 FQGNSA. CDR3 loop: CASRIAHRGNQPQHF. CDR3 nucleotides: TGTGCCAGCAGGATTGCTCACAGGGGCAATCAGCCCCAGCATTTT.

In DNA, the CDR3 is TGTGCCAGCAGTACTCTAGCGGGGAGCACAGATACGCAGTATTTT. Amino acid sequence: CASSTLAGSTDTQYF. J is TRBJ2-3 and V is TRBV27; TRBD2 aligns across 9 bases. Germline V gene sequence: CDR1 MNHEY, CDR2 SMNVEV (reference sequence). The CDR3 loop spans 15 amino acids. Trimming at V came to 5 bases and at J to 0 bases, leaving 3 bases not matched to a gene.

V gene TRBV7-9 combines with J gene TRBJ1-1; D remains unclear. V gave up 3 bases and J gave up 0 bases, with 8 bases separating them. The CDR3 has 14 amino acids. The germline gives CDR1 SEHNR, CDR2 FQNEAQ (reference sequence). CDR3: CASSLMGVNTEAFF. The CDR3 DNA is TGTGCCAGCAGCTTGATGGGAGTGAACACTGAAGCTTTCTTT. Full variable domain (remainder filled in from reference TRBV7-9 and TRBJ1-1): DTGVSQNPRHKITKRGQNVTFRCDPISEHNRLYWYRQTLGQGPEFLTYFQNEAQLEKSRLLSDRFSAERPKGSFSTLEIQRTEQGDSAMYLCASSLMGVNTEAFFGQGTRLTVV.

The genes are TRBV28 and TRBJ1-5; D possibly corresponds to TRBD1 (5 bases). The CDR3 is 15 amino acids. V was cut by 2 bases and J by 2 bases, with 10 bases left in between. Germline V gene lookup returns CDR1 MDHEN and CDR2 SYDVKM. This CDR3 reads CASSLAGSGNQPQHF. CDR3 DNA sequence: TGTGCCAGCAGTTTAGCAGGGTCGGGCAATCAGCCCCAGCATTTT.

This CDR3 reads CSVAGQAYEQYF. CDR3 bases: TGCAGCGTTGCAGGACAGGCCTACGAGCAGTACTTC. The chain carries TRBV29-1 and TRBJ2-7, with 7 nucleotides matching TRBD1. V lost 4 bases, J lost 2 bases, and 2 bases stayed unmatched. The CDR3 length is 12 residues. CDR1 and CDR2 from the germline V gene are SQVTM and ANQGSEA.

The genes are TRBV5-1 and TRBJ2-1, with 13 bases lining up with TRBD2. Germline values: CDR1 SGHRS, CDR2 YFSETQ. CDR3 length: 15 residues. V was clipped by 4 bases and J by 7 bases; unmatched bases: 5. As DNA, the CDR3 is TGCGCCAGCAGCCCAGGACTAGCGGGAGAAAATGAGCAGTTCTTC. It is translated as CASSPGLAGENEQFF.

This clone was detected once. This rearrangement joins TRBV30 to TRBJ2-1; D may be TRBD1 (7 bases). Between the trimmed V and J ends, which lost 3 bases and 9 bases, there was a span of 15 bases. Germline values: CDR1 GTSNPN, CDR2 SVGIG (reference sequence). The CDR3 contains 13 residues. CDR3 in DNA: TGTGCCTGGAGCCCCGGGACAGCGGGTGAGCAGTTCTTC. It specifies CAWSPGTAGEQFF.

This rearrangement joins TRBV5-1 to TRBJ2-7; TRBD2 agrees at 10 bases. This CDR3 region has 19 residues. The trim removed 4 bases at V and 5 bases at J, leaving 21 bases unmatched. The germline V gene encodes CDR1 SGHRS and CDR2 YFSETQ. The CDR3 loop is CASSPIPSGGHGRLNEQYF. Written as DNA, the CDR3 is TGCGCCAGCAGCCCGATCCCTAGCGGGGGTCACGGGCGACTCAACGAGCAGTACTTC.

The chain couples TRBV27 to TRBJ2-7, with 11 bases that match TRBD2. This CDR3 contains 15 residues. The V and J ends lost 6 bases and 4 bases, in that order; junction bases with no gene match: 8. Germline V gene sequence: CDR1 MNHEY, CDR2 SMNVEV (reference sequence). The CDR3 nucleotides read TGTGCCAGCAGGACAGGGGGGACTAGCGGTTACGAGCAGTACTTC. Translating it yields CASRTGGTSGYEQYF.

The chain employs TRBV28 and TRBJ1-4; the match to TRBD1 covers 7 bases. Germline values: CDR1 MDHEN, CDR2 SYDVKM. The V and J ends lost 6 bases and 4 bases, in that order; junction bases with no gene match: 8. There are 15 residues in the CDR3. The CDR3 loop is CASSPTGLGNEKLFF. The CDR3 DNA reads TGTGCCAGCAGCCCGACAGGGTTGGGTAATGAAAAACTGTTTTTT.

The chain combines TRBV6-6 with TRBJ2-7; maybe TRBD1 (6 bases). This CDR3 contains 13 residues. V lost 7 bases to trimming and J lost 2 bases, with 12 bases between them. Germline V CDR1 and CDR2: MNHNY, SVGAGI (reference sequence). The CDR3 sequence is CASTADSAYEQYF. The CDR3, as DNA: TGTGCCAGCACCGCGGACAGCGCCTACGAGCAGTACTTC.

The chain couples TRBV11-2 to TRBJ1-3; a weak D match, TRBD1 (6 bases). The germline V gene has CDR1 SGHAT and CDR2 FQNNGV. Trimming shortened V by 0 bases and J by 4 bases, and 13 bases separated the two germline ends. The CDR3 runs to 16 residues. The CDR3 loop is CASSLERGARGNTIYF. CDR3 coding DNA: TGTGCCAGCAGCTTAGAACGGGGGGCAAGAGGAAACACCATATATTTT.

The J gene is TRBJ2-7, the V gene TRBV7-9; 7 bases fit TRBD1. J gave up 5 bases and V 5 bases, and 12 bases lay outside the gene matches. Germline V gene data show CDR1 as SEHNR and CDR2 as FQNEAQ (reference sequence). CDR3 length equals 15 residues. This chain's CDR3 is CASSTAGGKRDEQYF. DNA for the CDR3: TGTGCCAGCAGCACTGCAGGGGGTAAGCGAGACGAGCAGTACTTC.

The CDR3: CASSLGASKRYNEQFF. In nucleotides, the CDR3 is TGTGCCAGCAGCTTAGGGGCTAGCAAACGCTACAATGAGCAGTTCTTC. V gene TRBV7-8 combines with J gene TRBJ2-1; D possibly corresponds to TRBD2 (5 bases). Germline-derived CDR1 and CDR2 are SGHVS and FQNEAQ. CDR3 size: 16 residues. V lost 1 base to trimming and J lost 3 bases, with 13 bases between them. The whole variable domain, remainder taken from reference TRBV7-8 and TRBJ2-1, is GAGVSQSPRYKVAKRGQDVALRCDPISGHVSLFWYQQALGQGPEFLTYFQNEAQLDKSGLPSDRFFAERPEGSVSTLKIQRTQQEDSAVYLCASSLGASKRYNEQFFGPGTRLTVL.